The TCR beta chain under discussion was sequenced for a study of blood T cell repertoires in COVID-19. Study-wide context: PBMCs, B-cell-depleted T cells, or T cells provided the cDNA or gDNA that made up the material.

This CDR3 region has 15 residues. V shed 3 bases, J shed 6 bases, and the junction held 10 bases outside the gene matches. Germline CDR1 and CDR2: SGHRS and YFSETQ. As processed by the authors: The assay estimated nucleated cells by amplifying reference gene primers. TCRdb's copy holds only in-frame clones and misses some; the assay was immunoSEQ multiplex PCR. V and J calls and clone size come straight from that table; D and trimming were deduced from the DNA. The table records approximately 210,000 clones, 82% of them present only once. Living in under 30 US areas, the participants were between 18 and 89 years of age. Each participant's cohort was designated according to participant-reported clinical history.

This receptor was obtained from a woman between 55 and 75 years old who had recovered from COVID-19. The sequencing sample was made of PBMCs or T cells enriched from blood (not recorded which). This chain uses TRBV5-1 with TRBJ2-7, with TRBD1 identical over 9 bases. The CDR3 region is CASSSSGDRDPEQYF. The DNA of the CDR3 is TGCGCCAGCAGCTCCTCCGGGGACAGGGATCCCGAGCAGTACTTC.